The rows below give T cell receptor beta chains drawn from one sample of a study of blood T cell repertoires in COVID-19. This table comes from immunoSEQ multiplex PCR, and its TCRdb copy is limited to in-frame clones, with some not included. The sample lists around 140,000 clones; 70% to 85% were seen once. Sequences were obtained from peripheral blood. The receptors were sampled from a woman older than 75 with acute or convalescent COVID-19. CDR3s include the opening cysteine and the closing phenylalanine or tryptophan. The D gene is left open where the match is weak. Size tells how often a clone was seen (once, few, many) or the class of an expanded clone, and some rows leave it out.

TRBJ2-2 | TRBD1 | TRBV2 | - | CASRSQGWGELFF | TGTGCCAGCAGATCACAGGGGTGGGGGGAGCTGTTTTTT
TRBJ1-2 | - | TRBV7-9 | - | CASSPLGSTGYGYTF | TGTGCCAGCAGCCCTCTCGGGAGTACGGGCTATGGCTACACCTTC
TRBJ1-5 | - | TRBV19 | - | CASSNDRSSNQPQHF | TGTGCCAGTAGTAACGACAGAAGTAGCAATCAGCCCCAGCATTTT
TRBJ1-1 | TRBD1 | TRBV30 | once | CAWSVGGQGLNTEAFF | TGTGCCTGGAGTGTAGGGGGACAGGGCTTGAACACTGAAGCTTTCTTT
TRBJ1-5 | - | TRBV6-5 | - | CASTYYGNGNQPQHF | TGTGCCAGCACCTATTATGGTAACGGCAATCAGCCCCAGCATTTT
TRBJ2-1 | TRBD1 | TRBV2 | once | CASSGTGAYEQFF | TGTGCCAGCAGTGGGACAGGGGCCTATGAGCAGTTCTTC
TRBJ1-3 | TRBD1 | TRBV29-1 | - | CSATQGLFGNTIYF | TGCAGCGCGACACAGGGGTTGTTTGGAAACACCATATATTTT
TRBJ2-7 | - | TRBV12-3/TRBV12-4 | - | CASSLGEPDEQYF | TGTGCCAGCAGTTTAGGCGAACCGGACGAGCAGTACTTC
TRBJ1-5 | TRBD1 | TRBV6-6 | few | CASSYPDRNQPQHF | TGTGCCAGCAGTTACCCGGACAGGAATCAGCCCCAGCATTTT
TRBJ2-1 | TRBD1 | TRBV7-8 | - | CASSLGGTGFREQFF | TGTGCCAGCAGCTTAGGGGGGACAGGGTTCCGTGAGCAGTTCTTC
TRBJ2-3 | - | TRBV14 | once | CASGLAGTDTQYF | TGTGCCAGCGGGTTAGCAGGCACAGATACGCAGTATTTT
TRBJ2-2 | - | TRBV7-2 | - | CASSLVYTANTGELFF | TGTGCCAGCAGCTTAGTATATACGGCGAACACCGGGGAGCTGTTTTTT
TRBJ1-1 | - | TRBV3-1/TRBV3-2 | - | CASSQAQVMNTEAFF | TGTGCCAGCAGCCAGGCACAAGTCATGAACACTGAAGCTTTCTTT
TRBJ2-5 | TRBD2 | TRBV18 | - | CASSPRGGAQETQYF | TGTGCCAGCTCACCCCGGGGGGGGGCCCAAGAGACCCAGTACTTC
TRBJ2-5 | - | TRBV5-6 | - | CASSFGSWETQYF | TGTGCCAGCAGCTTTGGGAGTTGGGAGACCCAGTACTTC
TRBJ1-5 | - | TRBV27 | - | CASSLGGTIGQPQHF | TGTGCCAGCAGTTTAGGAGGGACGATAGGACAGCCCCAGCATTTT
TRBJ2-5 | TRBD2 | TRBV5-1 | - | CASSLSPGLAGPQETQYF | TGCGCCAGCAGCTTGTCACCGGGACTAGCGGGACCCCAAGAGACCCAGTACTTC
TRBJ1-2 | TRBD1 | TRBV19 | - | CASSLGQSRYTF | TGTGCCAGTAGCCTGGGACAGTCTCGCTACACCTTC
TRBJ1-2 | TRBD1 | TRBV12-3/TRBV12-4 | - | CASSMTGFGYTF | TGTGCCAGCAGTATGACAGGGTTTGGCTACACCTTC
TRBJ1-5 | TRBD1 | TRBV5-6 | - | CASSAGQEFQPQHF | TGTGCCAGCAGTGCCGGACAGGAGTTCCAGCCCCAGCATTTT
TRBJ2-7 | TRBD1 | TRBV7-2 | - | CASSRTGSSYEQYF | TGTGCCAGCAGCCGGACAGGGAGCTCCTACGAGCAGTACTTC
TRBJ2-5 | TRBD1 | TRBV6-5 | - | CASSLGGQGQETQYF | TGTGCCAGCAGTTTGGGGGGACAGGGACAAGAGACCCAGTACTTC
TRBJ2-7 | - | TRBV19 | - | CASTQQWKAAVYEQYF | TGTGCCAGTACCCAGCAATGGAAGGCAGCGGTCTACGAGCAGTACTTC
TRBJ2-3 | TRBD2 | TRBV10-1 | - | CASSDGLAGGLSTDTQYF | TGCGCCAGCAGTGACGGACTAGCGGGGGGACTGAGCACAGATACGCAGTATTTT
TRBJ2-5 | - | TRBV5-1 | few | CASSLELGATQYF | TGCGCCAGCAGCTTGGAATTGGGGGCGACCCAGTACTTC
TRBJ2-5 | TRBD2 | TRBV9 | - | CASSSRTGGKETQYF | TGTGCCAGCAGCTCTCGGACGGGGGGAAAAGAGACCCAGTACTTC
TRBJ1-6 | - | TRBV19 | once | CASSIGGGRYSPLHF | TGTGCCAGTAGTATCGGTGGAGGGCGGTATTCACCCCTCCACTTT
TRBJ2-5 | - | TRBV7-9 | many | CASSPRTEETQYF | TGTGCCAGCAGCCCAAGGACAGAAGAGACCCAGTACTTC
TRBJ2-7 | TRBD1 | TRBV6-1 | - | CASSDPTGDSYEQYF | TGTGCCAGCAGTGACCCGACAGGGGACTCCTACGAGCAGTACTTC
TRBJ1-2 | - | TRBV6-1 | - | CASSESPGYGYTF | TGTGCCAGCAGTGAATCCCCGGGCTATGGCTACACCTTC
TRBJ2-1 | TRBD2 | TRBV7-7 | - | CASSLGLAGGDEQFF | TGTGCTAGCAGCCTGGGACTAGCGGGGGGGGATGAGCAGTTCTTC
TRBJ1-1 | - | TRBV2 | few | CASSSPRGEEAFF | TGTGCCAGCAGTTCGCCACGGGGTGAGGAAGCTTTCTTT
TRBJ1-2 | - | TRBV6-6 | - | CASSYASGGDYGYTF | TGTGCCAGCAGTTACGCGTCCGGGGGGGACTATGGCTACACCTTC
TRBJ2-7 | TRBD2 | TRBV6-2/TRBV6-3 | - | CASSTTSGSFYEQYF | TGTGCCAGCAGCACCACTAGCGGGAGTTTCTACGAGCAGTACTTC
TRBJ2-1 | TRBD1 | TRBV7-2 | - | CASSTRDSSYNEQFF | TGTGCCAGCAGCACCCGGGACAGCTCCTACAATGAGCAGTTCTTC
TRBJ2-5 | - | TRBV21-1 | - | CASSAKTSGRVQETQYF | TGTGCCAGCAGCGCGAAGACTAGCGGGAGGGTCCAAGAGACCCAGTACTTC
TRBJ2-3 | TRBD1 | TRBV7-2 | many | CASSPGQGTDTQYF | TGTGCCAGCAGCCCCGGACAGGGGACAGATACGCAGTATTTT
TRBJ2-5 | TRBD2 | TRBV4-1 | - | CASSQVPFPTSGGAETQYF | TGCGCCAGCAGCCAAGTCCCTTTTCCGACTAGCGGGGGGGCGGAGACCCAGTACTTC
TRBJ2-5 | - | TRBV21-1 | - | CASSRARGGETQYF | TGTGCCAGCAGCAGAGCGCGGGGTGGGGAGACCCAGTACTTC
TRBJ2-7 | TRBD2 | TRBV5-1 | few | CASSLRGTSISEQYF | TGCGCCAGCAGCTTGCGAGGGACTAGCATAAGCGAGCAGTACTTC
TRBJ2-1 | TRBD2 | TRBV27 | - | CASRIAGGRYNEQFF | TGTGCCAGCAGGATAGCGGGGGGGCGTTACAATGAGCAGTTCTTC
TRBJ2-5 | - | TRBV27 | - | CASSLGKTGETQYF | TGTGCCAGCAGTTTAGGGAAGACAGGAGAGACCCAGTACTTC
TRBJ2-3 | TRBD1 | TRBV27 | - | CASSSGGFTDTQYF | TGTGCCAGCAGTTCAGGGGGCTTCACAGATACGCAGTATTTT
TRBJ1-1 | - | TRBV19 | - | CASTRGSAGTEAFF | TGTGCCAGTACTCGGGGATCGGCGGGGACTGAAGCTTTCTTT
TRBJ2-1 | - | TRBV6-2/TRBV6-3 | - | CASSHNPEEQFF | TGTGCCAGCAGTCACAACCCCGAAGAGCAGTTCTTC
TRBJ2-3 | - | TRBV5-4 | - | CASSFDSHSTDTQYF | TGTGCCAGCAGCTTTGACAGCCACAGCACAGATACGCAGTATTTT
TRBJ1-4 | - | TRBV5-1 | - | CASSLQGATNEKLFF | TGCGCCAGCAGCTTACAGGGCGCTACTAATGAAAAACTGTTTTTT
TRBJ1-2 | - | TRBV28 | - | CASSSQVPGYTF | TGTGCCAGCAGCTCTCAGGTTCCAGGCTACACCTTC
TRBJ2-5 | - | TRBV29-1 | - | CSVESSARLWNF | TGCAGCGTTGAATCCTCCGCCAGACTCTGGAACTTC
TRBJ1-6 | TRBD1 | TRBV3-1/TRBV3-2 | - | CASSQGQGNSPLHF | TGTGCCAGCAGCCAGGGACAGGGAAATTCACCCCTCCACTTT
TRBJ2-1 | TRBD2 | TRBV10-2 | - | CASSERWTSVTEQFF | TGCGCCAGCAGTGAGAGATGGACTAGCGTTACTGAGCAGTTCTTC
TRBJ1-5 | TRBD1 | TRBV4-3 | - | CASSQDIRGERQPQHF | TGCGCCAGCAGCCAAGATATCAGGGGGGAAAGACAGCCCCAGCATTTT